This T cell receptor beta chain was documented in a study of Graves' ophthalmopathy and Graves' hyperthyroidism. General study points: The model forecast ophthalmopathy progression, reaching roughly 71% sensitivity and roughly 72% specificity.

This clonotype appeared many times. The antigen remains unidentified. V lost 6 bases and J 8 bases, leaving 19 bases between the germline ends. Germline V gene lookup returns CDR1 MGHRA and CDR2 YSYEKL. CDR3 length equals 14 residues. The authors amplified TCR beta CDR3 regions, and they did so from RNA transcripts for repertoire sequencing. First-round RT-PCR employed HTBI primers, with a second-round multiplex PCR after it. TCRdb re-derived calls from the multiplex PCR reads in MiXCR, one entry per CDR3 protein. The repertoire includes some 390,000 distinct CDR3 sequences, 18% of them detected once, and 1.6% sits in the top ten.

V usage is TRBV4-1 and J usage is TRBJ1-2, with D hard to call. Sequencing was carried out using peripheral blood. This receptor was taken from a woman in her late teens or twenties with Graves' ophthalmopathy. The CDR3 DNA reads TGCGCCAGCAGTCCAAGACCAGTAGGGAGAGGCTACACCTTC. This sequence encodes CASSPRPVGRGYTF.